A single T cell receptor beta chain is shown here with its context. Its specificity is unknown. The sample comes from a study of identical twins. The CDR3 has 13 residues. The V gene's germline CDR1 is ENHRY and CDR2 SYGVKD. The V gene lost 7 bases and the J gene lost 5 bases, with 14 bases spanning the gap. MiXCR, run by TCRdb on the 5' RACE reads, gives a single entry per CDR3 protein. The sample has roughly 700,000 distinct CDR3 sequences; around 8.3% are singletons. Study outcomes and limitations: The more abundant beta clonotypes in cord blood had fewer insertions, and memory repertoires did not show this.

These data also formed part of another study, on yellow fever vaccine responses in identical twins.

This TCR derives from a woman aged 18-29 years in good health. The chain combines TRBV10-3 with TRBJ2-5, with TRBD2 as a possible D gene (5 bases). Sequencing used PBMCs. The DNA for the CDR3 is TGTGCCATCACCCCAAAACTAGGGGAGACCCAGTACTTC. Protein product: CAITPKLGETQYF.